This TCR beta chain was sequenced for a study of cytomegalovirus exposure and HLA in healthy donors. Study results and caveats: It is likely that the observed cluster of highly shared sequence variants was a sequencing artifact.

Both 60 Vbeta primers and 13 Jbeta primers went into the PCR. Measured with immunoSEQ multiplex PCR; TCRdb has only the in-frame clones, and not every one. In all, the sample yields more than 90,000 clones. To note about this clone: The antigen is unknown.

Germline V gene data show CDR1 as SGHTA and CDR2 as FQGNSA. The CDR3 extends over 14 amino acids. V was trimmed by 5 bases and J by 11 bases, leaving 21 bases between them. This receptor was taken from a man aged 40-49 years in good health and CMV-seropositive. The sequenced sample was PBMCs. The chain uses TRBV7-2 and TRBJ2-5; D is perhaps TRBD1 (5 bases). DNA of the CDR3: TGTGCCAGCAGCCGCTCAGGGATTCAGGAAGAGCAGTACTTC. It yields the protein CASSRSGIQEEQYF.